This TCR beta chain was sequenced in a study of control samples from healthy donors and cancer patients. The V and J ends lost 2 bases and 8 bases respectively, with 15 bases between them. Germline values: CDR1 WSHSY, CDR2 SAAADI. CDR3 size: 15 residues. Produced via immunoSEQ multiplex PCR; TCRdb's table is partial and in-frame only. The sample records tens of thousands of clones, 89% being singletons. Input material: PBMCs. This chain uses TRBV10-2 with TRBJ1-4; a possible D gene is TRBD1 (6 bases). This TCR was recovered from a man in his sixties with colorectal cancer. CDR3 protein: CASSEGNRVGEKLFF. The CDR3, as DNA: TGCGCCAGCAGTGAGGGAAACAGGGTGGGAGAAAAACTGTTTTTT.